Given below is one TCR beta chain in context. Original methodology: Reference gene primer amplification yielded estimated nucleated cell counts. Clones were read by immunoSEQ multiplex PCR, and TCRdb kept only the in-frame ones, dropping some. The V and J calls and clone size were taken over from that table, and D and trimming were inferred from the DNA. The data show about 200,000 clones, with around 86% seen just once and around 3% held by the top ten. The data are from a study of blood T cell repertoires in COVID-19. Across the whole study: Samples representing acute and convalescent COVID-19 were sourced from the United States, Italy and Spain. T cells, B-cell-depleted T cells, or PBMCs supplied cDNA or gDNA.

There are 14 residues in the CDR3. Germline CDR1 reads ENHRY; CDR2 reads SYGVKD. With V trimmed by 6 bases and J by 7 bases, 1 base remained unmatched. The V gene is TRBV10-3, the J gene TRBJ1-6; 12 positions agree with TRBD1. Sequenced sample: peripheral blood. This TCR came from a man in his sixties with acute or convalescent COVID-19. The CDR3 is CAIRGTGGNSPLHF. In DNA, the CDR3 is TGTGCCATCAGGGGGACAGGGGGCAATTCACCCCTCCACTTT.